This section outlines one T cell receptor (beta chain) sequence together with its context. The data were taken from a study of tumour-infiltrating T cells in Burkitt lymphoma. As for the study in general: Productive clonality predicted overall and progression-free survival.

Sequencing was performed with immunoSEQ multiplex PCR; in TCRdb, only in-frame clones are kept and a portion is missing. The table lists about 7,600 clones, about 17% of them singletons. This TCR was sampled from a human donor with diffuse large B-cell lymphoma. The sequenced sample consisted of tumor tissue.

The CDR3 DNA reads TGTGCCAGCAGCTCTGGACAGGGGGCTTACGAGCAGTACTTC. Translated, it gives CASSSGQGAYEQYF. This chain joins TRBV7-6 and TRBJ2-7; 11 nucleotides match TRBD1. The CDR3 covers 14 residues. Germline CDR1 is SGHVS and CDR2 is FNYEAQ. V lost 4 bases and J lost 4; bases outside the gene matches: 3.